The 23 T cell receptor beta chains below were found in one sample sequenced in a study of identical twins. TCRdb re-called the 5' RACE reads with MiXCR, one entry per CDR3 protein. The table lists under 1 million distinct CDR3 sequences, 10% to 15% of them singletons, with 1.5% to 2% in the top ten. A further study also used this sample, focusing on yellow fever vaccine responses in identical twins.

The sequencing sample was made of PBMCs. All receptors come from a woman aged 18-29 years in good health.

This clonotype was seen at least ten times. The gene calls are TRBV28 and TRBJ1-3, with TRBD1 matching over 7 bases. Germline lookup yields CDR1 MDHEN and CDR2 SYDVKM. The CDR3 is 13 amino acids. The V and J ends lost 1 base and 7 bases, in that order; junction bases with no gene match: 1. CDR3 in amino acids: CASSLSQGNTIYF. The CDR3 DNA follows: TGTGCCAGCAGTTTATCACAGGGGAACACCATATATTTT.

The chain joins TRBV5-1 to TRBJ2-7; no clear D. Germline V gene lookup returns CDR1 SGHRS and CDR2 YFSETQ. Trimming took 1 base from V and 1 from J, leaving 9 bases between them. There are 14 residues in the CDR3. The CDR3 DNA reads TGCGCCAGCAGCTTGTCAGGAGTTTCCTACGAGCAGTACTTC. Its protein is CASSLSGVSYEQYF.

The chain recombines TRBV20-1 with TRBJ2-7, with TRBD1 matching 9 bases. V trimming: 6 bases; J trimming: 4 bases; junction bases outside the gene matches: 10. Germline CDR1 reads DFQATT; CDR2 reads SNEGSKA (reference sequence). The CDR3 runs to 14 residues. The CDR3 protein is CSACPWDRVYEQYV. Here the CDR3 DNA reads TGCAGTGCCTGCCCCTGGGACAGGGTTTACGAGCAGTACGTC.

This clonotype was detected only a few times. This chain uses TRBV12-3 or TRBV12-4 with TRBJ2-1; 13 bases agree with TRBD2. The CDR3 loop spans 19 amino acids. The V and J ends lost 7 bases and 5 bases, in that order; junction bases with no gene match: 17. In DNA, the CDR3 is TGTGCCAGCAATAGGTTGTTAGGACTAGCGGGGGCGAACAACAATGAGCAGTTCTTC. Amino acid sequence: CASNRLLGLAGANNNEQFF.

This rearrangement joins TRBV6-5 to TRBJ2-1, with D possibly called TRBD1 or TRBD2 (5 bases each). V was pared by 2 bases and J by 6 bases, with 11 bases between. Germline loops: CDR1 MNHEY, CDR2 SVGAGI. The CDR3 length is 14 residues. Here the CDR3 reads CASSYLRGVNEQFF. CDR3 bases: TGTGCCAGCAGTTACCTTAGGGGAGTCAATGAGCAGTTCTTC.

A few counts support this clonotype. The chain couples TRBV24-1 to TRBJ2-1; TRBD2 might be the D (5 bases). Deletions cut 2 bases from V and 9 bases from J, with 13 bases between. The CDR3 length is 14 residues. The germline gives CDR1 KGHDR, CDR2 SFDVKD. The CDR3 coding sequence is TGTGCCACCAGTGATTCCCGGGGTTTGGCTGAGCAGTTCTTC. It is translated as CATSDSRGLAEQFF.

The chain recombines TRBV9 with TRBJ1-1; weak D call: TRBD1 (5 bases). CDR1 SGDLS and CDR2 YYNGEE come from the germline V gene. The CDR3 is 15 amino acids. Trimming cost V 4 bases and J 4 bases, with 17 bases left between them. DNA of the CDR3: TGTGCCAGCAGCCCGCTAGGTGGGGCGAGCACTGAAGCTTTCTTT. As protein: CASSPLGGASTEAFF.

The sample holds a few counts of this clonotype. The CDR3, as DNA: TGCGCCAGCAGCCAATCCCAGGGGGTGAACACTGAAGCTTTCTTT. Residues: CASSQSQGVNTEAFF. V and J are TRBV4-1 and TRBJ1-1, with 7 positions matching TRBD1. The CDR3 has 15 residues. CDR1 and CDR2 from the germline V gene are MGHRA and YSYEKL. V was pared by 2 bases and J by 0 bases, with 3 bases of the junction left unmatched.

The genes are TRBV20-1 and TRBJ2-2, with D possibly TRBD1 on 5 matching bases. This CDR3 comprises 14 residues. CDR1 and CDR2 (germline): DFQATT, SNEGSKA (reference sequence). Trimming shortened V by 6 bases and J by 0 bases, and 11 bases separated the two germline ends. In DNA form, the CDR3 reads TGCAGTGCCCCCGACAGAGCGAACACCGGGGAGCTGTTTTTT. Protein: CSAPDRANTGELFF.

In its sample, this clonotype was seen a few times. The J gene is TRBJ2-1, the V gene TRBV25-1, with TRBD1 matching over 7 bases. This CDR3 region has 15 residues. V shed 1 base and J 7 bases; nucleotides not matched to a gene: 7. Per the germline V gene, CDR1 is MGHDK and CDR2 is SYGVNS. The CDR3 DNA sequence: TGTGCCAGCAGTGAATTACAGGGGTTGGGGAATGAGCAGTTCTTC. Protein: CASSELQGLGNEQFF.

The J gene is TRBJ2-1, the V gene TRBV7-2, with 7 bases aligning to TRBD2. The germline CDR1 and CDR2 sequences are SGHTA and FQGNSA. The ends lost 4 bases at V and 4 bases at J; junction bases unmatched: 10. There are 16 residues in the CDR3. The CDR3 protein is CASSSTGTIGYNEQFF. CDR3 DNA sequence: TGTGCCAGCAGCTCTACCGGGACTATTGGGTACAATGAGCAGTTCTTC.

This clonotype was found a few times. The rearrangement links TRBV29-1 to TRBJ1-1; D is uncertain. Looked up from germline, CDR1 is SQVTM and CDR2 is ANQGSEA. Trimming took off 2 bases at V and 11 bases at J, with 15 bases between the two ends. The CDR3 totals 12 residues. The CDR3 coding sequence is TGCAGCGTTGAAAGGGTCGTGGTCGGGGCTTTCTTT. This translates into CSVERVVVGAFF.

This clonotype was detected only a few times. The CDR3 sequence is CASSLHKANTEAFF. CDR3 nucleotides: TGTGCCAGCAGTTTACACAAGGCGAACACTGAAGCTTTCTTT. V gene TRBV12-3 or TRBV12-4 combines with J gene TRBJ1-1; D not certain. The V gene lost 2 bases and the J gene lost 1 base, with 8 bases spanning the gap. The CDR3 is made up of 14 amino acids.

The CDR3 DNA reads TGCGCCAGCAGCCAAGAATACCAGGCCCCTAACTATGGCTACACCTTC. Protein product: CASSQEYQAPNYGYTF. The chain couples TRBV4-1 to TRBJ1-2; D unresolved. V dropped 0 bases and J dropped 0 bases, with 11 bases sitting between them. The CDR3 sequence is 16 residues long. Germline V lookup: CDR1 MGHRA, CDR2 YSYEKL.

This clonotype was detected many times. This chain links TRBV7-9 with TRBJ1-1; D gene unclear. From germline, CDR1 is SEHNR and CDR2 FQNEAQ (reference sequence). The CDR3 spans 11 residues. V shed 6 bases and J shed 7 bases, with 9 bases lying between them. This chain's CDR3 is CASRSTGEAFF. CDR3 in DNA: TGTGCCAGCAGGTCCACGGGTGAAGCTTTCTTT.

This clonotype was counted many times. The genes are TRBV10-3 and TRBJ1-1; TRBD1 might be the D (6 bases). V dropped 3 bases and J dropped 4 bases, with 12 bases sitting between them. The CDR3 length is 14 residues. Per the germline V gene, CDR1 is ENHRY and CDR2 is SYGVKD. Here the CDR3 reads CAISENRAATEAFF. In nucleotides, the CDR3 is TGTGCCATCAGTGAAAACAGGGCTGCCACTGAAGCTTTCTTT.

The chain couples TRBV12-5 to TRBJ2-5; 7 positions agree with TRBD2. Trimming took 1 base from V and 3 from J; bases not matched to a gene: 8. The CDR3 runs to 16 residues. CDR1 is LGHNT, CDR2 FRNRAP, per germline. The CDR3 sequence: CASGLGGRSGKETQYF. For the CDR3, the DNA is TGTGCTAGTGGTTTGGGCGGGAGATCGGGAAAAGAGACCCAGTACTTC.

A few counts support this clonotype. The rearrangement uses TRBV6-2 or TRBV6-3 and TRBJ1-1; D perhaps matches TRBD1 (6 bases). CDR1 and CDR2 (germline): MNHEY, SVGEGT. This CDR3 is built from 13 residues. This chain's CDR3 is CACRSGGGPEAFF. Here the CDR3 DNA reads TGTGCTTGCAGAAGCGGGGGCGGACCTGAAGCTTTCTTT.

This clonotype was counted many times. This sequence joins TRBV12-3 or TRBV12-4 and TRBJ2-1, with a weak D call TRBD2 (6 bases). Trimming shortened V by 3 bases and J by 4 bases, and 16 bases separated the two germline ends. This CDR3 has 16 amino acids. Written as DNA, the CDR3 is TGTGCCAGCAGTTTTGTCCGGGGGACCTATTACAATGAGCAGTTCTTC. This codes for CASSFVRGTYYNEQFF.

The gene calls are TRBV6-5 and TRBJ2-3, with unresolved D. CDR3 length: 15 residues. Germline CDR1 and CDR2: MNHEY and SVGAGI. Between the trimmed V and J ends, which lost 0 bases and 2 bases, there was a span of 9 bases. This CDR3 is CASSYSNSLTDTQYF. The CDR3 nucleotides are TGTGCCAGCAGTTACTCGAACAGCCTCACAGATACGCAGTATTTT.

The chain links TRBV10-3 to TRBJ1-5, with a weak D call TRBD1 (5 bases). Germline CDR1 and CDR2: ENHRY and SYGVKD. The V end was cut by 0 bases, the J end by 6 bases, with 18 bases between. The CDR3 spans 17 residues. CDR3 amino acids: CAISESNGAGSGQPQHF. For the CDR3, the DNA is TGTGCCATCAGTGAGTCGAACGGAGCAGGGTCGGGTCAGCCCCAGCATTTT.

The CDR3 region is CASSRDREGRYEQYV. The CDR3 nucleotides are TGTGCCAGCAGCCGTGACAGGGAAGGTCGCTACGAGCAGTACGTC. The chain uses TRBV5-5 and TRBJ2-7; 7 nucleotides match TRBD1. From germline, CDR1 is SGHKS and CDR2 YYEKEE (reference sequence). The ends lost 4 bases at V and 3 bases at J; junction bases unmatched: 10. This CDR3 is built from 15 residues.

This clonotype was counted between two and nine times. The chain couples TRBV10-1 to TRBJ1-4, with D tentatively TRBD1 (6 bases). This CDR3 is 14 amino acids long. Germline V lookup: CDR1 WNHNN, CDR2 SYGVQD (reference sequence). The CDR3 DNA follows: TGCGCAATTCAGGGGAAGGGTTTATGTGAAAAACTGTTTTTT. It translates to CAIQGKGLCEKLFF.